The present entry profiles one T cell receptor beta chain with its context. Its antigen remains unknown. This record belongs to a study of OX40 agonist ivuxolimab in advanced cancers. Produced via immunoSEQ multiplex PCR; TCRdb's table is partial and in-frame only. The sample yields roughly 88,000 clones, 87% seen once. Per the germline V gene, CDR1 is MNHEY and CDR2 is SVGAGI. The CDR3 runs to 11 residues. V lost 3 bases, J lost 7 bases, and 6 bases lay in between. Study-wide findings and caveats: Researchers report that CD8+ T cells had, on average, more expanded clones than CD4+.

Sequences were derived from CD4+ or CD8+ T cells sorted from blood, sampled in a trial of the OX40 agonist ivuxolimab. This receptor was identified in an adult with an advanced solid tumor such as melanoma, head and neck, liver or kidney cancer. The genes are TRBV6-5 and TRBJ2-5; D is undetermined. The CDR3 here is CASSYSGTQYF. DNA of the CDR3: TGTGCCAGCAGTTATAGTGGGACCCAGTACTTC.